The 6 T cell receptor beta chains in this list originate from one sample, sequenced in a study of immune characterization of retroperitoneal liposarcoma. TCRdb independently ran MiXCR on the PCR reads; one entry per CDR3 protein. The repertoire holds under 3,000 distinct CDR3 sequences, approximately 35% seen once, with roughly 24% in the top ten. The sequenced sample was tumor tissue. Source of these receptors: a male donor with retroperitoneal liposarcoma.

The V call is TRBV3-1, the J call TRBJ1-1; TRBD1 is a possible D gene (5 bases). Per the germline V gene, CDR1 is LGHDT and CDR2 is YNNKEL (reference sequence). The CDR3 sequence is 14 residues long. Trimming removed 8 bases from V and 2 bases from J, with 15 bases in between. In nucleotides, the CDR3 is TGTGCCAGCTCGAGAGGGACCCTAAACACTGAAGCTTTCTTT. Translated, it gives CASSRGTLNTEAFF.

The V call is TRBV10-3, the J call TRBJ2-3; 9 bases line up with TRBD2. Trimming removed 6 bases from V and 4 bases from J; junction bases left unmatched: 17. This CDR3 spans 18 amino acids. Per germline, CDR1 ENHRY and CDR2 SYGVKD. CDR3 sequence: CAISAPGDGTSRSDTQYF. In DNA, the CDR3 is TGTGCCATCAGCGCGCCAGGGGACGGGACTAGCAGATCAGATACGCAGTATTTT.

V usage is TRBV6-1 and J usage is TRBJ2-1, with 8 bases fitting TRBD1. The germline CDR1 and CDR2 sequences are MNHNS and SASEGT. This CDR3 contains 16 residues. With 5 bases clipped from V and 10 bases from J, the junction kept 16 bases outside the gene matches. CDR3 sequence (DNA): TGTGCCAGCAGTCCCCGGACAGGGTTTAGCTCCTACGAGCAGTTCTTC. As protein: CASSPRTGFSSYEQFF.

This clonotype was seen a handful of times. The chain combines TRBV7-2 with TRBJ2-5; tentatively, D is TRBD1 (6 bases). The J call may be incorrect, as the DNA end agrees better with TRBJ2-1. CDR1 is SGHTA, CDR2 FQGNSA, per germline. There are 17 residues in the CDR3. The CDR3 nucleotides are TGTGCCAGCAGCTTATTCGTGTCGACAGGCTACTCCTACGAGCAGTTCTTC. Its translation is CASSLFVSTGYSYEQFF.

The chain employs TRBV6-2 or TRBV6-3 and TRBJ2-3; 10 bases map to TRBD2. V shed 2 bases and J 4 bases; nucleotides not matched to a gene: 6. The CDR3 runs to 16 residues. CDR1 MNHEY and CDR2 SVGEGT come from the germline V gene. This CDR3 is CASSYGPSGSSDTQYF. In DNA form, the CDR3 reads TGTGCCAGCAGTTACGGGCCTAGCGGGAGTTCAGATACGCAGTATTTT.

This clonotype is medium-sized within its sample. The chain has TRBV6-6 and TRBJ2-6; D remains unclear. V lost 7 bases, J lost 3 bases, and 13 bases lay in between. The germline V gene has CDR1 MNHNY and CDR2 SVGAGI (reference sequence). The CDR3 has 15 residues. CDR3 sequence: CASNNRGDGANVLTF. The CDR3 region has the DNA TGTGCCAGCAACAACCGCGGAGATGGGGCCAACGTCCTGACTTTC.